Shown below are 19 T cell receptor beta chains from a single sample sequenced in a study of Graves' ophthalmopathy and Graves' hyperthyroidism. Amplification of the TCR beta CDR3 regions used RNA transcripts (as template). An opening RT-PCR round employed HTBI primers and preceded a second-round multiplex PCR. TCRdb itself ran the multiplex PCR reads through MiXCR, one entry per CDR3 protein. The table shows some 750,000 distinct CDR3 sequences, with roughly 40% occurring only once. The specimen was peripheral blood. These receptors were taken from an adult man with Graves' ophthalmopathy.

Concerning this clonotype: A much more abundant neighbour one base away suggests this may be a read error. The rearrangement uses TRBV29-1 and TRBJ1-1; a possible D gene is TRBD1 (6 bases). The germline V gene encodes CDR1 SQVTM and CDR2 ANQGSEA. The CDR3 is 14 amino acids. The CDR3 reads CGVDPPGADTEAFF. In DNA form, the CDR3 reads TGCGGCGTTGATCCCCCAGGGGCGGACACTGAAGCTTTCTTT. Using reference TRBV29-1 and TRBJ1-1 for the parts outside the CDR3, the full variable domain is SAVISQKPSRDICQRGTSLTIQCQVDSQVTMMFWYRQQPGQSLTLIATANQGSEATYESGFVIDKFPISRPNLTFSTLTVSNMSPEDSSIYLCGVDPPGADTEAFFGQGTRLTVV.

This sequence joins TRBV25-1 and TRBJ2-2; 9 bases fit TRBD1. Trimming at V came to 6 bases and at J to 2 bases, leaving 7 bases not matched to a gene. Looked up from germline, CDR1 is MGHDK and CDR2 is SYGVNS. The CDR3 spans 16 residues. The CDR3 DNA follows: TGTGCCAGCAGCGCGGGGACAGGGCGAAACACCGGGGAGCTGTTTTTT. Its translation is CASSAGTGRNTGELFF.

The gene calls are TRBV10-3 and TRBJ1-3, with D hard to call. CDR1 ENHRY and CDR2 SYGVKD come from the germline V gene. Trimming removed 7 bases from V and 7 bases from J, with 11 bases in between. The CDR3 is made up of 12 amino acids. The CDR3 nucleotides are TGTGCCATCAAGGGAGAACCGAACACCATATATTTT. It codes for CAIKGEPNTIYF.

Concerning this clonotype: No conserved phenylalanine or tryptophan ends this CDR3, so it is likely a read error. The genes are TRBV24-1 and TRBJ1-6; 8 bases are shared with TRBD1. Trimming removed 8 bases from V and 10 bases from J; junction bases left unmatched: 9. This CDR3 is built from 14 residues. Germline values: CDR1 KGHDR, CDR2 SFDVKD. The CDR3 is CATKTGTGGSPLHS. CDR3 sequence (DNA): TGTGCCACCAAGACCGGGACAGGAGGATCACCCCTCCACTCT.

This sequence joins TRBV7-2 and TRBJ1-4; unclear D gene. The CDR3 is 14 amino acids. The germline gives CDR1 SGHTA, CDR2 FQGNSA. V shed 1 base and J shed 4 bases, with 7 bases lying between them. The CDR3 is CASSLVAGNEKLFF. The CDR3 DNA reads TGTGCCAGCAGCTTAGTAGCCGGTAATGAAAAACTGTTTTTT.

This chain uses TRBV9 with TRBJ2-7; D is perhaps TRBD1 (5 bases). TRBJ2-1 matches the DNA end more closely, so the J call is doubtful. Per germline, CDR1 SGDLS and CDR2 YYNGEE. The CDR3 loop spans 14 amino acids. CDR3 sequence (DNA): TGTGCCAGCAGCGTAGAAGGGGTAGGGGATGAGCAGTTCTTC. Translation: CASSVEGVGDEQFF.

The chain recombines TRBV29-1 with TRBJ2-7, with D maybe TRBD1 (5 bases). Germline CDR1 is SQVTM and CDR2 is ANQGSEA. V lost 3 bases to trimming and J lost 3 bases, with 15 bases between them. The CDR3 has 14 residues. CDR3 nucleotides: TGCAGCGTTGATGGTGGGGCATTCTACTACGAGCAGTACTTC. This encodes CSVDGGAFYYEQYF.

This clonotype has a count of ten or more. This rearrangement joins TRBV10-3 to TRBJ1-1; TRBD1 matches at 8 bases. Germline-derived CDR1 and CDR2 are ENHRY and SYGVKD. J was trimmed by 1 base and V by 4 bases; bases with no gene match: 2. The CDR3 contains 14 residues. The CDR3 loop reads CAISGTGRNTEAFF. The CDR3 DNA reads TGTGCCATCAGTGGGACAGGGCGGAACACTGAAGCTTTCTTT.

The V and J genes are TRBV9 and TRBJ2-6; maybe TRBD2 (6 bases). Trimming pared 0 bases from V and 2 bases from J, leaving 9 bases between. The germline CDR1 and CDR2 sequences are SGDLS and YYNGEE. This CDR3 is built from 16 residues. This CDR3 reads CASSVDGEAGANVLTF. CDR3 DNA sequence: TGTGCCAGCAGCGTAGATGGGGAGGCTGGGGCCAACGTCCTGACTTTC.

This clonotype was observed many times. The gene calls are TRBV11-1 and TRBJ1-1; D gene ambiguous. The length of the CDR3 is 13 residues. The germline CDR1 and CDR2 sequences are SGHAT and FQDESV (reference sequence). Trimming cost V 0 bases and J 7 bases, with 9 bases left between them. The CDR3 sequence is CASSLAVGSEAFF. The CDR3 nucleotides read TGTGCCAGCAGCTTAGCGGTCGGAAGTGAAGCTTTCTTT.

The table lists this clonotype with many counts. The chain links TRBV9 to TRBJ2-5; D is undetermined. Deletions cut 7 bases from V and 5 bases from J, with 15 bases between. This CDR3 has 13 residues. Germline CDR1 reads SGDLS; CDR2 reads YYNGEE. This chain's CDR3 is CASSPRIGETQYF. The CDR3 coding sequence is TGTGCCAGCTCACCACGCATTGGCGAGACCCAGTACTTC.

J is TRBJ2-6 and V is TRBV5-4; D is undetermined. This CDR3 spans 18 amino acids. V lost 0 bases to trimming and J lost 0 bases, with 13 bases between them. CDR1 and CDR2 (germline): SGHNT, YYREEE (reference sequence). The CDR3 DNA is TGTGCCAGCAGCTTGGCGGGCAGCGATAGCTCTGGGGCCAACGTCCTGACTTTC. Translation: CASSLAGSDSSGANVLTF.

The chain carries TRBV30 and TRBJ2-5; 10 nucleotides agree with TRBD1. V lost 2 bases and J lost 5; bases outside the gene matches: 8. Germline V gene lookup returns CDR1 GTSNPN and CDR2 SVGIG (reference sequence). The CDR3 contains 15 residues. The CDR3 coding sequence is TGTGCCTGGAGTCGACAGGGGGCGATTCGGGAGACCCAGTACTTC. This translates into CAWSRQGAIRETQYF.

As concerns this clonotype: A junction boundary mismatches the germline segment, possibly from a read error. In DNA form, the CDR3 reads TGCGCCAGCAGCCCACGGGGGTTTGGGACCGAGGGGCTGTTTTTT. This sequence encodes CASSPRGFGTEGLFF. The J gene is TRBJ2-2, the V gene TRBV25-1, with a weak D call TRBD2 (6 bases). CDR1 is MGHDK and CDR2 is SYGVNS in the germline V gene. The CDR3 spans 15 residues.

The chain couples TRBV10-3 to TRBJ1-4, with 9 bases fitting TRBD1. The CDR3 sequence is 14 residues long. The germline V gene has CDR1 ENHRY and CDR2 SYGVKD. With V trimmed by 10 bases and J by 6 bases, 9 bases remained unmatched. The CDR3: CASRTGTGYEKLFF. The CDR3 region has the DNA TGTGCCAGCAGAACCGGGACAGGGTATGAAAAACTGTTTTTT.

In this sample, this clonotype turned up many times. V gene TRBV19 combines with J gene TRBJ1-6; the D gene is possibly TRBD1 (6 bases). The V end was cut by 5 bases, the J end by 9 bases, with 11 bases between. Per the germline V gene, CDR1 is LNHDA and CDR2 is SQIVND (reference sequence). The CDR3 is 13 amino acids. CDR3 DNA sequence: TGTGCCAGTAGTGCGACAGGTCCTTCACCCCTCCACTTT. As protein: CASSATGPSPLHF.

The sample holds a few counts of this clonotype. CDR3 sequence reads: CASSAGPVTDTQYF. In DNA, the CDR3 is TGTGCCAGCAGCGCCGGACCTGTCACAGATACGCAGTATTTT. The genes are TRBV7-8 and TRBJ2-3; D ambiguous. This CDR3 spans 14 amino acids. Trimming stripped 5 bases from V and 2 bases from J, with 11 bases between. Germline V gene sequence: CDR1 SGHVS, CDR2 FQNEAQ.

This clonotype was observed a single time. The V and J genes are TRBV10-3 and TRBJ1-6; D not resolved. Trimming left V 0 bases short and J 0 bases short, with 12 bases between. Looked up from germline, CDR1 is ENHRY and CDR2 is SYGVKD. This CDR3 contains 18 residues. The CDR3 coding sequence is TGTGCCATCAGTGAGTCAAAATCGGGGAGCTCCTATAATTCACCCCTCCACTTT. It codes for CAISESKSGSSYNSPLHF.

This clonotype has more than one count but fewer than ten. The chain has TRBV2 and TRBJ2-5, with D possibly matching TRBD1 (6 bases). V gave up 5 bases and J gave up 7 bases, with 14 bases separating them. This CDR3 contains 13 residues. CDR1 is SNHLY, CDR2 FYNNEI, per germline. DNA for the CDR3: TGTGCCAGCAGTTTGAGCCAGGGGTCGACCCAGTACTTC. Translation: CASSLSQGSTQYF.